The sequence of this T cell receptor (beta chain) was determined in a study of cytomegalovirus exposure and HLA in healthy donors. Use of 60 Vbeta and 13 Jbeta primers characterized the PCR. The method was immunoSEQ multiplex PCR; TCRdb's version includes in-frame clones alone and lacks a portion of them. The sample's table shows more than 95,000 clones. CDR1 and CDR2 from the germline V gene are SGDLS and YYNGEE. V shed 3 bases, J shed 0 bases, and the junction held 8 bases outside the gene matches. There are 17 residues in the CDR3. This TCR was sampled from a man aged 40-49 years in good health and CMV-seronegative. The sample was PBMCs. The gene calls are TRBV9 and TRBJ1-2, with 10 positions matching TRBD1. The CDR3 protein is CASSGEGQGTTNYGYTF. The CDR3 DNA reads as TGTGCCAGCAGCGGTGAGGGACAGGGGACCACTAACTATGGCTACACCTTC. Full variable domain (missing parts from reference TRBV9 and TRBJ1-2): DSGVTQTPKHLITATGQRVTLRCSPRSGDLSVYWYQQSLDQGLQFLIQYYNGEERAKGNILERFSAQQFPDLHSELNLSSLELGDSALYFCASSGEGQGTTNYGYTFGSGTRLTVV.